The rows below give T cell receptor beta chains drawn from one sample of a study of CD8 T cells in Susac syndrome. A single record per CDR3 protein comes from TCRdb applying MiXCR to the immunoSEQ multiplex PCR reads. The sample lists 130,000 or so distinct CDR3 sequences, around nine tenths occurring once. Sequencing was done on a sample of CD8+ T cells from PBMCs. These receptor sequences come from a human donor with multiple sclerosis. The CDR3 runs from the conserved cysteine through the conserved F or W. Each record gives: V gene, clone size, D gene, J gene, CDR3 protein, CDR3 DNA. A D gene is named only where the DNA matches it firmly. Clone size, where shown, is once, few, many, or a class for clones that have expanded.

TRBV29-1	NA	NA	TRBJ2-2	CSGGRVEYNTGELFF	TGCAGCGGAGGCAGGGTTGAATATAACACCGGGGAGCTGTTTTTT
TRBV19	few	NA	TRBJ1-1	CASSIALVAFF	TGTGCCAGTAGTATCGCCCTGGTAGCTTTCTTT
TRBV12-3/TRBV12-4	NA	TRBD1	TRBJ2-7	CASSPSSGQLYEQYF	TGTGCCAGCAGCCCGTCATCGGGACAGCTCTACGAGCAGTACTTC
TRBV6-1	NA	NA	TRBJ2-1	CASSEEGVSSYNEQFF	TGTGCCAGCAGTGAAGAAGGGGTCAGCTCCTACAATGAGCAGTTCTTC
TRBV28	NA	TRBD1	TRBJ2-1	CASSLLGTGGNEQFF	TGTGCCAGCAGTTTATTAGGGACAGGGGGCAATGAGCAGTTCTTC
TRBV29-1	NA	NA	TRBJ2-7	CSVTGLVSYEQYF	TGCAGCGTTACGGGACTTGTATCCTACGAGCAGTACTTC
TRBV9	once	TRBD2	TRBJ2-7	CASSSSGTFSYEQYF	TGTGCCAGCAGCTCTAGCGGCACTTTCTCCTACGAGCAGTACTTC
TRBV29-1	NA	NA	TRBJ1-1	CSAQDRALGTEAFF	TGCAGCGCCCAAGATAGGGCTTTGGGCACTGAAGCTTTCTTT
TRBV12-3/TRBV12-4	NA	TRBD1	TRBJ1-2	CASGMDRGNYGYTF	TGTGCCAGCGGAATGGACAGGGGGAACTATGGCTACACCTTC
TRBV10-1	NA	TRBD2	TRBJ2-1	CASSADSLGTSGREDEQFF	TGCGCCAGCAGTGCCGATTCCCTCGGGACTAGCGGGAGGGAGGATGAGCAGTTCTTC
TRBV19	NA	NA	TRBJ1-1	CASITGTKAFF	TGTGCCAGTATCACCGGGACTAAAGCTTTCTTT
TRBV4-1	NA	TRBD1	TRBJ1-5	CASSHRTGIQPQHF	TGCGCCAGCAGCCACAGGACAGGAATTCAGCCCCAGCATTTT
TRBV30	NA	TRBD1	TRBJ1-1	CAWSVGEGTGNTEAFF	TGTGCCTGGAGCGTGGGAGAGGGGACAGGAAACACTGAAGCTTTCTTT
TRBV10-3	NA	TRBD1	TRBJ1-2	CAISGQGASITNYGYTF	TGTGCCATCAGTGGACAGGGGGCAAGCATAACTAACTATGGCTACACCTTC
TRBV27	once	TRBD1	TRBJ2-7	CASSAQGAINLHEQYF	TGTGCCAGCAGTGCCCAGGGGGCGATTAATCTCCACGAGCAGTACTTC
TRBV7-2	many	NA	TRBJ2-1	CASSSSSSNEQFF	TGTGCCAGCAGCTCTAGTAGTTCAAATGAGCAGTTCTTC
TRBV2	NA	NA	TRBJ2-1	CASSGVMTDNEQFF	TGTGCCAGCAGTGGGGTTATGACAGACAATGAGCAGTTCTTC
TRBV11-2	once	NA	TRBJ2-7	CASSLDSGYEQYF	TGTGCCAGCAGCTTGGATTCGGGCTACGAGCAGTACTTC
TRBV19	NA	TRBD1	TRBJ1-1	CASNFRGSVTTEAFF	TGTGCCAGTAACTTCAGGGGGAGCGTGACCACTGAAGCTTTCTTT
TRBV7-2	NA	TRBD2	TRBJ2-1	CASSLVTSGNEQFF	TGTGCCAGCAGCTTAGTGACTAGCGGGAATGAGCAGTTCTTC
TRBV27	NA	NA	TRBJ2-7	CASSFQGYEQYF	TGTGCCAGCAGTTTTCAGGGCTACGAGCAGTACTTC
TRBV30	NA	TRBD2	TRBJ2-1	CAWSRGLAGNEQFF	TGTGCCTGGAGTCGAGGACTAGCCGGCAATGAGCAGTTCTTC
TRBV18	NA	NA	TRBJ2-3	CASSLVNSRTDTQYF	TGTGCCAGCTCCCTAGTTAACAGCCGCACAGATACGCAGTATTTT
TRBV5-6	NA	TRBD1	TRBJ2-5	CASSAGTGEETQYF	TGTGCCAGCAGCGCCGGGACAGGGGAAGAGACCCAGTACTTC
TRBV6-5	NA	TRBD1	TRBJ2-5	CASGTATMRETQYF	TGTGCCAGTGGGACAGCCACAATGAGGGAGACCCAGTACTTC
TRBV5-1	NA	TRBD2	TRBJ2-7	CASSPGLDGEQYF	TGCGCCAGCAGCCCCGGACTAGACGGCGAGCAGTACTTC
TRBV2	NA	NA	TRBJ2-2	CATGRSTGELFF	TGTGCCACCGGACGTAGCACCGGGGAGCTGTTTTTT
TRBV5-4	NA	TRBD2	TRBJ2-1	CASSKPTSGGSSYNEQFF	TGTGCCAGCAGCAAGCCGACTAGCGGGGGGAGCTCCTACAATGAGCAGTTCTTC
TRBV5-4	once	NA	TRBJ1-1	CASTNGGTEAFF	TGTGCCAGCACCAATGGGGGCACTGAAGCTTTCTTT
TRBV7-9	NA	NA	TRBJ2-7	CASSHLGPYEQYF	TGTGCCAGCAGCCATCTAGGACCCTACGAGCAGTACTTC
TRBV6-6	NA	NA	TRBJ2-7	CASSYSSGGTYEQYF	TGTGCCAGCAGTTACTCGAGTGGGGGCACCTACGAGCAGTACTTC
TRBV7-9	NA	NA	TRBJ2-7	CASSQTPQGYEQYF	TGTGCCAGCAGCCAAACGCCACAGGGCTACGAGCAGTACTTC
TRBV5-4	NA	NA	TRBJ2-7	CASSDLSYEQYF	TGTGCCAGCAGCGACTTGTCCTACGAGCAGTACTTC
TRBV15	NA	NA	TRBJ1-5	CATSRVGSYSNQPQHF	TGTGCCACCAGCAGAGTTGGGAGTTATAGCAATCAGCCCCAGCATTTT
TRBV5-1	once	NA	TRBJ2-3	CASSLGAPTDTQYF	TGCGCCAGCAGCTTGGGGGCTCCCACAGATACGCAGTATTTT
TRBV6-6	NA	NA	TRBJ1-5	CASRPQGSVHQPQHF	TGTGCCAGCAGACCACAGGGTTCGGTTCATCAGCCCCAGCATTTT
TRBV5-6	NA	NA	TRBJ2-7	CASSLHYRVPLYEQYF	TGTGCCAGCAGCTTGCATTATAGGGTACCCCTTTACGAGCAGTACTTC
TRBV6-5	once	TRBD1	TRBJ2-3	CASSYPGQGDLNTQYF	TGTGCCAGCAGTTACCCCGGACAGGGCGATTTGAATACGCAGTATTTT
TRBV5-4	NA	TRBD1	TRBJ2-1	CASTADRAGREQFF	TGTGCCAGCACGGCCGACAGGGCGGGTAGGGAGCAGTTCTTC
TRBV7-9	NA	NA	TRBJ2-2	CASLPLGVGNTGELFF	TGTGCCAGCCTGCCGTTGGGAGTGGGCAACACCGGGGAGCTGTTTTTT
TRBV3-1	NA	NA	TRBJ1-1	CASSLEKEGNQRNTEAFF	TGTGCCAGCAGCCTCGAAAAAGAGGGGAATCAGAGGAACACTGAAGCTTTCTTT
TRBV7-8	NA	NA	TRBJ1-6	CASSLGFGNSPLHF	TGTGCCAGCAGCCTAGGGTTTGGTAATTCACCCCTCCACTTT
TRBV27	NA	NA	TRBJ1-2	CASSSTVNYGYTF	TGTGCCAGCAGCTCGACTGTTAACTATGGCTACACCTTC
TRBV19	NA	NA	TRBJ1-1	CASSQFWGTEAFF	TGTGCCAGTAGCCAGTTTTGGGGCACTGAAGCTTTCTTT
TRBV5-6	NA	NA	TRBJ1-3	CASSLSGLRSGNTIYF	TGTGCCAGCAGCTTGAGCGGGCTTCGCTCTGGAAACACCATATATTTT
TRBV6-6	NA	NA	TRBJ1-4	CARSGQLKEKLFF	TGTGCCAGAAGTGGCCAGCTAAAAGAAAAACTGTTTTTT
TRBV6-5	NA	NA	TRBJ2-7	CASMGGYEQYF	TGTGCCAGCATGGGGGGCTACGAGCAGTACTTC
TRBV7-9	NA	NA	TRBJ2-3	CASSLVADTQYF	TGTGCCAGCAGCTTAGTTGCAGATACGCAGTATTTT
TRBV12-3/TRBV12-4	NA	NA	TRBJ1-2	CASSWGISYTF	TGTGCCAGCAGTTGGGGGATAAGTTACACCTTC
TRBV29-1	NA	TRBD1	TRBJ1-1	CSVAGQGGTEAFF	TGCAGCGTAGCGGGACAGGGAGGCACTGAAGCTTTCTTT
TRBV20-1	NA	NA	TRBJ2-7	CSAPSGLAYYEQYF	TGCAGTGCTCCGTCGGGCTTAGCCTACTACGAGCAGTACTTC
TRBV27	NA	TRBD1	TRBJ2-3	CASSQTGTVNTDTQYF	TGTGCCAGCAGTCAAACCGGGACAGTGAACACAGATACGCAGTATTTT
TRBV4-1	once	NA	TRBJ1-2	CASSSRADYGYTF	TGCGCCAGCTCCTCCCGTGCGGACTATGGCTACACCTTC